This is a list of T cell receptor beta chains from one sample in a study of tumor-infiltrating lymphocytes in primary liver carcinoma. TCRdb analysed the multiplex PCR reads with MiXCR anew, one entry per CDR3 protein. The data contain about 180,000 distinct CDR3 sequences, 50% to 75% of them seen just once; the ten biggest clones take up approximately 68%. The sequencing input was peripheral blood. These receptors were collected from a man between 40 and 49 years old with primary liver carcinoma and hepatitis B virus infection. Both conserved end residues are part of each CDR3. Each record gives: CDR3 protein, CDR3 DNA, clone size, J gene, V gene, D gene. D genes are given only for firm matches. The size field is filled for only some rows; it gives once, few, many or a size class.

CDR3: CASSFSGLAGETRYF; DNA: TGTGCCAGCAGTTTCTCGGGACTAGCGGGAGAGACCCGGTACTTC; size: .; J: TRBJ2-5; V: TRBV6-5; D: TRBD2
CDR3: CASSQGVEVAGVADTQYF; DNA: TGCGCCAGCAGCCAGGGGGTCGAGGTAGCGGGAGTGGCAGATACGCAGTATTTT; size: .; J: TRBJ2-3; V: TRBV4-1; D: TRBD2
CDR3: CASSLAGPGDEQYF; DNA: TGTGCCAGCAGCTTGGCGGGCCCTGGGGACGAGCAGTACTTC; size: .; J: TRBJ2-7; V: TRBV5-6; D: .
CDR3: CASSYGPIPKNIQYF; DNA: TGTGCCAGCAGTTATGGGCCGATCCCCAAAAACATTCAGTACTTC; size: .; J: TRBJ2-4; V: TRBV6-5; D: .
CDR3: CASGLYSNQPQHF; DNA: TGTGCCAGCGGCCTCTATAGCAATCAGCCCCAGCATTTT; size: .; J: TRBJ1-5; V: TRBV11-2; D: .
CDR3: CASSLFPTDNYGYTF; DNA: TGTGCCAGCAGCTTATTCCCCACGGATAACTATGGCTACACCTTC; size: .; J: TRBJ1-2; V: TRBV7-9; D: .
CDR3: CASSPDRDAEKLFF; DNA: TGTGCCAGCAGCCCCGACAGGGATGCTGAAAAACTGTTTTTT; size: .; J: TRBJ1-4; V: TRBV12-3/TRBV12-4; D: TRBD1
CDR3: CAGSYGEQYF; DNA: TGTGCCGGCAGTTACGGCGAGCAGTACTTC; size: .; J: TRBJ2-7; V: TRBV6-2/TRBV6-3; D: .
CDR3: CDSSLGGTSGRDTQYF; DNA: TGTGACAGCAGCTTAGGTGGGACTAGCGGGAGAGATACGCAATATTTT; size: .; J: TRBJ2-3; V: TRBV11-2; D: TRBD2
CDR3: CASSPDRVGETQYF; DNA: TGTGCCAGCAGTCCAGACAGGGTGGGAGAGACCCAGTACTTC; size: .; J: TRBJ2-5; V: TRBV6-5; D: TRBD1
CDR3: CASSRPTSAIGTQYF; DNA: TGCGCCAGCAGCCGGCCGACTAGCGCCATCGGGACCCAGTACTTC; size: few; J: TRBJ2-5; V: TRBV4-1; D: TRBD2
CDR3: CSVEERTGGNYGYTF; DNA: TGCAGCGTTGAGGAGCGGACAGGGGGCAACTATGGCTACACCTTC; size: few; J: TRBJ1-2; V: TRBV29-1; D: TRBD1
CDR3: CASRVVKASGMGEQYF; DNA: TGTGCCAGCAGGGTGGTCAAGGCTAGCGGGATGGGCGAGCAGTATTTC; size: .; J: TRBJ2-7; V: TRBV6-5; D: TRBD2
CDR3: CSVVQGALSGANVLTF; DNA: TGCAGCGTAGTACAGGGGGCGCTCTCTGGGGCCAACGTCCTGACTTTC; size: .; J: TRBJ2-6; V: TRBV29-1; D: TRBD1
CDR3: CAGASQGDEPQHF; DNA: TGTGCCGGCGCATCCCAGGGTGATGAGCCCCAGCATTTT; size: .; J: TRBJ1-5; V: TRBV11-2; D: .
CDR3: CARGTGRAVDFDEQYF; DNA: TGCGCCAGGGGGACCGGGAGGGCTGTTGATTTCGACGAGCAGTACTTC; size: .; J: TRBJ2-7; V: TRBV5-1; D: TRBD2
CDR3: CASSLRQGGPSGTNVLTF; DNA: TGTGCCAGCAGCTTAAGACAGGGTGGCCCCTCTGGGACCAACGTCCTGACTTTC; size: .; J: TRBJ2-6; V: TRBV11-2; D: TRBD1
CDR3: CASSELSSPGELFF; DNA: TGTGCCAGCAGTGAACTAAGTTCCCCCGGGGAGCTGTTTTTT; size: .; J: TRBJ2-2; V: TRBV6-1; D: .
CDR3: CASNPRGGQGNEQFF; DNA: TGTGCCAGTAACCCCCGGGGGGGCCAGGGGAATGAGCAGTTCTTC; size: .; J: TRBJ2-1; V: TRBV7-3; D: TRBD2
CDR3: CASSQEGSGQGGRPQHF; DNA: TGCGCCAGCAGCCAAGAGGGATCGGGACAGGGTGGACGGCCCCAGCATTTT; size: many; J: TRBJ1-5; V: TRBV4-1; D: TRBD1
CDR3: CASSYSCPTYNEQFF; DNA: TGTGCCAGCAGTTACAGTTGCCCTACCTACAATGAGCAGTTCTTC; size: many; J: TRBJ2-1; V: TRBV6-7; D: .
CDR3: CASRDPGWETQYF; DNA: TGTGCCAGTAGGGACCCAGGGTGGGAGACCCAGTACTTC; size: few; J: TRBJ2-5; V: TRBV6-2/TRBV6-3; D: .
CDR3: CASSGRTSLETGGKQYF; DNA: TGTGCCAGCAGCGGACGAACGAGTTTAGAAACAGGGGGCAAGCAGTACTTC; size: many; J: TRBJ2-7; V: TRBV11-2; D: TRBD1
CDR3: CASSFLSFAQAEDRSKLFF; DNA: TGTGCCAGCAGCTTTTTATCATTTGCCCAAGCCGAGGACAGGTCAAAACTGTTTTTT; size: many; J: TRBJ1-4; V: TRBV11-2; D: TRBD1
CDR3: CASSLRSDYGYTF; DNA: TGTGCCAGCAGCTTAAGGTCTGACTATGGCTACACCTTC; size: few; J: TRBJ1-2; V: TRBV11-3; D: .
CDR3: CASSLIRTTDTQHF; DNA: TGTGCCAGCAGCCTAATAAGGACCACAGATACGCAGCATTTT; size: .; J: TRBJ1-5; V: TRBV11-2; D: .
CDR3: CSDYTGSCQPQHF; DNA: TGCAGCGACTATACAGGGAGCTGTCAGCCCCAGCATTTT; size: few; J: TRBJ1-5; V: TRBV29-1; D: .
CDR3: CASRKGQGRGDEQFF; DNA: TGTGCCAGCAGGAAAGGACAGGGACGGGGCGATGAGCAGTTCTTC; size: .; J: TRBJ2-1; V: TRBV6-1; D: TRBD1
CDR3: CDISPGLAGDEQFF; DNA: TGTGACATCAGCCCCGGACTAGCGGGAGATGAGCAGTTCTTC; size: .; J: TRBJ2-1; V: TRBV11-1; D: TRBD2
CDR3: CASTQPDRDTQYF; DNA: TGTGCCAGCACCCAGCCTGACCGTGATACGCAGTATTTT; size: .; J: TRBJ2-3; V: TRBV6-5; D: .